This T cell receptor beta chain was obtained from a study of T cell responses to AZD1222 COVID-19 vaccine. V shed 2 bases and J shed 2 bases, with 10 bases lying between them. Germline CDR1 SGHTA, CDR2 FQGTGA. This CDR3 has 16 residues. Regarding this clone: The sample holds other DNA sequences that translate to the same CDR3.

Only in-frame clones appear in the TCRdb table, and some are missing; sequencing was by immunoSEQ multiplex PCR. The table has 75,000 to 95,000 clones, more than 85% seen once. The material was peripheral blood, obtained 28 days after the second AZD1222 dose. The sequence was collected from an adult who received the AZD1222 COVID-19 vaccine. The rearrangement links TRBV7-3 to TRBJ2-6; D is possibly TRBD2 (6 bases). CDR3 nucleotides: TGTGCCAGCAGCTTAGGCCCGGGAGCTGGGGCCAACGTCCTGACTTTC. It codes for CASSLGPGAGANVLTF.